The 5 T cell receptor beta chains below were found in one sample sequenced in a study of cytomegalovirus exposure and HLA in healthy donors. The PCR was carried out with 60 Vbeta primers and 13 Jbeta primers. Assay used: immunoSEQ multiplex PCR; TCRdb lists only in-frame clones, some missing. The sample table sets out roughly 70,000 clones. What was sequenced was PBMCs. These receptors all come from a female donor in good health and CMV-seropositive.

This chain links TRBV6-1 with TRBJ1-2, with TRBD1 matching over 7 bases. The trim removed 5 bases at V and 5 bases at J, leaving 5 bases unmatched. CDR3 size: 13 residues. CDR1 and CDR2 from the germline V gene are MNHNS and SASEGT. The DNA for the CDR3 is TGTGCCAGCAGTTTGGGACAGACTTATGGCTACACCTTC. Translating it yields CASSLGQTYGYTF.

This chain uses TRBV27 with TRBJ2-5, with TRBD1 matching over 7 bases. The CDR3 is made up of 15 amino acids. J gave up 4 bases and V 4 bases, and 9 bases lay outside the gene matches. CDR1 is MNHEY, CDR2 SMNVEV, per germline (reference sequence). CDR3 region: CASSSIRPGGETQYF. The DNA for the CDR3 is TGTGCCAGCAGTTCGATTCGACCAGGGGGAGAGACCCAGTACTTC.

CDR3 in amino acids: CASSLTASGGSYNEQFF. The CDR3 DNA sequence: TGTGCCAGCAGCTTAACGGCTAGCGGGGGCTCCTACAATGAGCAGTTCTTC. The chain joins TRBV7-6 to TRBJ2-1; 10 bases map to TRBD2. Germline V gives CDR1 SGHVS, CDR2 FNYEAQ. V was clipped by 2 bases and J by 0 bases; unmatched bases: 4. The CDR3 totals 17 residues.

CDR3 amino acids: CASSFGAGGYNEQFF. The CDR3 nucleotides read TGTGCCAGCAGTTTCGGGGCGGGAGGTTACAATGAGCAGTTCTTC. The genes are TRBV27 and TRBJ2-1; 8 bases are a match to TRBD2. CDR1 and CDR2 from the germline V gene are MNHEY and SMNVEV (reference sequence). The CDR3 length is 15 residues. V lost 3 bases, J lost 4 bases, and 5 bases stayed unmatched.

Of note for this clone: The DNA is left out, because the CDR3 cannot be placed on it with certainty; the CDR3 is given as TCRdb lists it. V gene TRBV6-1 combines with J gene TRBJ1-2; TRBD1 was called by the table and not checked on the DNA. Germline-derived CDR1 and CDR2 are MNHNS and SASEGT. The CDR3 contains 14 residues when both ends are counted. The CDR3 sequence: CASSENWAGGAGIF.